This T cell receptor beta chain was sequenced for a study of blood T cell repertoires in COVID-19. Original analysis: Researchers report that nucleated cell counts were estimated from reference gene primer amplification. TCRdb's table, derived via immunoSEQ multiplex PCR, lists solely in-frame clones and lacks some. For V, J and clone size, that table is used; D and trimming come from the DNA. The sample contains over 70,000 clones, under 90% of which appear only once. The CDR3 consists of 13 residues. Trimming pared 5 bases from V and 1 base from J, leaving 8 bases between. Per the germline V gene, CDR1 is MNHEY and CDR2 is SVGAGI.

V and J are TRBV6-5 and TRBJ1-2; TRBD1 might be the D (5 bases). Material for sequencing was peripheral blood. This receptor was obtained from a woman in her sixties with acute or convalescent COVID-19. The CDR3 DNA reads TGTGCCAGCAGTAGACAGATTAACTATGGCTACACCTTC. Its translation is CASSRQINYGYTF.